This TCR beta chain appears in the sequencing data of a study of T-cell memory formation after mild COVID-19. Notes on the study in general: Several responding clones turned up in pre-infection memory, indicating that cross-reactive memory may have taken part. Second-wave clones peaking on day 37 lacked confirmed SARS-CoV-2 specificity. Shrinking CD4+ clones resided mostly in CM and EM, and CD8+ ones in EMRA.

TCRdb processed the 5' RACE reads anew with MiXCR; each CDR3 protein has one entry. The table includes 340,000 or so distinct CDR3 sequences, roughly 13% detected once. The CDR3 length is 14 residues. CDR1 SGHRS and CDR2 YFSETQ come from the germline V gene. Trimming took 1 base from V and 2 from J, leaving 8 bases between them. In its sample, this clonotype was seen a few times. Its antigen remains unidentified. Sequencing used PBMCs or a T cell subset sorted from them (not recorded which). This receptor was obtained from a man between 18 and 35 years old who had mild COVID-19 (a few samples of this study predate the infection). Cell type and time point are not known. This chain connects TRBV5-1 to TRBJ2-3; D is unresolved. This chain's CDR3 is CASSLILSTDTQYF. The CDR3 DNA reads TGCGCCAGCAGCTTGATTCTATCCACAGATACGCAGTATTTT. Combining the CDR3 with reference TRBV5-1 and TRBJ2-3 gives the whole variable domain KAGVTQTPRYLIKTRGQQVTLSCSPISGHRSVSWYQQTPGQGLQFLFEYFSETQRNKGNFPGRFSGRQFSNSRSEMNVSTLELGDSALYLCASSLILSTDTQYFGPGTRLTVL.